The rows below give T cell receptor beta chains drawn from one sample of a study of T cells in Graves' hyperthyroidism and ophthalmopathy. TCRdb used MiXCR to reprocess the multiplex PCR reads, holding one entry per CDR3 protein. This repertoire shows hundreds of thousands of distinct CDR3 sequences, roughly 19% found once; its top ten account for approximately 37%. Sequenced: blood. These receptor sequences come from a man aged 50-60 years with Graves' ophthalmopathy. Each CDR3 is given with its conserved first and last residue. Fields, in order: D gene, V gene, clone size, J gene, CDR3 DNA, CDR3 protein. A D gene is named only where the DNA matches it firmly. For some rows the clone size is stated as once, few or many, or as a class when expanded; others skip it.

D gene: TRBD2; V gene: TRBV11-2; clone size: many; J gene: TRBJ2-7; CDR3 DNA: TGTGCCAGCAGCTTTTCTTTTAGCGGGGCCTACGAGCAGTACTTC; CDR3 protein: CASSFSFSGAYEQYF
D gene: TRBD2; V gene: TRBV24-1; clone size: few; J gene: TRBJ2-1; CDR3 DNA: TGTGCCACCAGTGGAGGCATAGCGGGAGGGTACAATGAGCAGTTCTTC; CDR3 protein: CATSGGIAGGYNEQFF
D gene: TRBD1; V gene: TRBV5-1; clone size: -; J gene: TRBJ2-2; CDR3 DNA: TGCGCCAGCAGCTTGGAGGGACAGGGGTACGGGGAGCTGTTTTTT; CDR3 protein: CASSLEGQGYGELFF
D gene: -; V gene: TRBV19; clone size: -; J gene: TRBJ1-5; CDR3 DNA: TGTGCCAGTAGGCGTAGCACAGGTCGCAATCAGCCCCAGCATTTT; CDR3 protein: CASRRSTGRNQPQHF
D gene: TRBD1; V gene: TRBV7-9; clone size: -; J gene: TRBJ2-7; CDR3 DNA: TGTGCCAGCAGCTTATGGACAGGAGTGGGCTACGAGCAGTACTTC; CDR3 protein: CASSLWTGVGYEQYF
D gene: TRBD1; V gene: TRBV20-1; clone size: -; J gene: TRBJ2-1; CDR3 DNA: TGCAGTGCCCCCGGGACAGGGTACAATGAGCAGTTCTTC; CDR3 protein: CSAPGTGYNEQFF
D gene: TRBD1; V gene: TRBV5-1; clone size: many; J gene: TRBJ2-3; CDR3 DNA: TGCGCCAGCAGCTCTGGACAGGGATTTACAGATACGCAGTATTTT; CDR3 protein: CASSSGQGFTDTQYF
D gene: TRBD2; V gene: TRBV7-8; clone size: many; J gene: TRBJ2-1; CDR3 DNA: TGTGCCAGCAGCTTAGGAGCGGGAGGGCCCTACAATGAGCAGTTCTTC; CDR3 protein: CASSLGAGGPYNEQFF
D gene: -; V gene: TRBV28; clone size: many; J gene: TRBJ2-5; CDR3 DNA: TGTGCCAGCAGTTTGGACCAGTACGGGACTTCTCGAGAGACCCAGTACTTC; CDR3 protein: CASSLDQYGTSRETQYF
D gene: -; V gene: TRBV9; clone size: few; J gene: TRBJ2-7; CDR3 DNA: TGTGCCAGCAGCGTAGATGAGGGCTACGAGCAGTACTTC; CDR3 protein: CASSVDEGYEQYF
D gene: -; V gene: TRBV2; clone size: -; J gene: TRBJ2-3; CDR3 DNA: TGTGCCAGCAGTGAGAGGCCGCGCGGCGCAGATACGCAGTATTTT; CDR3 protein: CASSERPRGADTQYF
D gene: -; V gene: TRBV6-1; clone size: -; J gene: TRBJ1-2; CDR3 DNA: TGTGCCAGCGGACCCGGAGCCGGCTACACCTTC; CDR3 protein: CASGPGAGYTF
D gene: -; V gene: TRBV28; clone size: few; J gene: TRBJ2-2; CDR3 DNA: TGTGCCAGCAGTTTTGGTGTAGCAGCTACCGGGGAGCTGTTTTTT; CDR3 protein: CASSFGVAATGELFF
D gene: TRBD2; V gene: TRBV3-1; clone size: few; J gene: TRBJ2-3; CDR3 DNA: TGTGCCAGCAGCCAAGAAGGCCTAGCGGGAGAAGATACGCAGTATTTT; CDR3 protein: CASSQEGLAGEDTQYF
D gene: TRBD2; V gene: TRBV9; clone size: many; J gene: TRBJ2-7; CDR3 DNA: TGTGCCAGCAGCGCCCGGACTAGCGGGGACTACGAGCAGTACTTC; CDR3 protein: CASSARTSGDYEQYF
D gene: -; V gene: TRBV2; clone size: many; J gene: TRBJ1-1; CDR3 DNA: TGTGCCAGCAGTGTCCCAGGGTCGAACACTGAAGCTTTCTTT; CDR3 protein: CASSVPGSNTEAFF
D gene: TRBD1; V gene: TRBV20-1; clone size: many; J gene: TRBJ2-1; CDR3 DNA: TGCAGTACCAAAAGTGGGACAGGAGACAATGAGCAGTTCTTC; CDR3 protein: CSTKSGTGDNEQFF
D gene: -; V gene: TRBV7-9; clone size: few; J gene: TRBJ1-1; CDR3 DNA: TGTGCCAGCAGACCGCCCGACACTGAAGCTTTCTTT; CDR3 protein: CASRPPDTEAFF
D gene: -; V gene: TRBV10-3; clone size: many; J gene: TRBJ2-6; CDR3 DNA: TGTGCCATCAGTGAGTCTAGGGGGACTGGGGCCAACGTCCTGACTTTC; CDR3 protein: CAISESRGTGANVLTF
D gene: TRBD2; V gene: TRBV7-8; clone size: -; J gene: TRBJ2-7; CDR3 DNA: TGTGCCAGCAGCTTAGAGAGCGGGAGATCCTACGAGCAGTACTTC; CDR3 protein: CASSLESGRSYEQYF
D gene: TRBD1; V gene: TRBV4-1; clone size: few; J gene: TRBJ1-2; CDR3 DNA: TGCGCCAGCAGCCAAGACGGGACAGCCGGCTACACCTTC; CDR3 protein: CASSQDGTAGYTF
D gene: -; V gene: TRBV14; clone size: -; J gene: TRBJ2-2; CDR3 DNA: TGTGCCAGCAGCCAGCAGGGTTACACCGGGGAGCTGTTTTTT; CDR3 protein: CASSQQGYTGELFF
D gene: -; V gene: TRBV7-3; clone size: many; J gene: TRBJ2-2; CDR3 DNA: TGTGCCAGCAGCGTGGACAGACGAACCGGGGAGCTGTTTTTT; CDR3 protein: CASSVDRRTGELFF
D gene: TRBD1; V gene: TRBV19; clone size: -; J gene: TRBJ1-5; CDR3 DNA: TGTGCCAGTAGATGGACCTGGACAGGGGTTAGCAATCAGCCCCAGCATTTT; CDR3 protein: CASRWTWTGVSNQPQHF
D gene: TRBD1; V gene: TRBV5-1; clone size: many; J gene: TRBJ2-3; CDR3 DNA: TGCGCCAGCAGCCAAACAGGGGGGGATACGCAGTATTTT; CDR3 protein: CASSQTGGDTQYF
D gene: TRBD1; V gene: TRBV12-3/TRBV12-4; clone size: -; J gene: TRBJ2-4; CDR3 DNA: TGTGCCAGCAGTTTAGACAGGGGACCCAAAAACATTCAGTACTTC; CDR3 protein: CASSLDRGPKNIQYF
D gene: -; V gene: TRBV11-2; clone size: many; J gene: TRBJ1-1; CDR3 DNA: TGTGCCAGCAGCTTTGGGTTTATTCGACAAGGGAACACTGAAGCTTTCTTT; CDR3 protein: CASSFGFIRQGNTEAFF